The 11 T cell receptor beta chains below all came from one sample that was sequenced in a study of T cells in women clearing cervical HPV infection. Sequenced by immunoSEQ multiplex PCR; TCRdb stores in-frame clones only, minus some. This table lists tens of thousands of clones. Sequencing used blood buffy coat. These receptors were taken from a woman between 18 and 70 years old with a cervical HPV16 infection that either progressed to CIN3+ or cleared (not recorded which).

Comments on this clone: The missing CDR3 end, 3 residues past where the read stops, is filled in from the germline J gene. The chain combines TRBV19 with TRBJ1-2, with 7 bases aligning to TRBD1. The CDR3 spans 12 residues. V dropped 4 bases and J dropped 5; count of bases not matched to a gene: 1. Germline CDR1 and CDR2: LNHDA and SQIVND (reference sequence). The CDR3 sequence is CASSTGGYGYTF. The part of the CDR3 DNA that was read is TGTGCCAGTAGTACAGGGGGTTATGGC.

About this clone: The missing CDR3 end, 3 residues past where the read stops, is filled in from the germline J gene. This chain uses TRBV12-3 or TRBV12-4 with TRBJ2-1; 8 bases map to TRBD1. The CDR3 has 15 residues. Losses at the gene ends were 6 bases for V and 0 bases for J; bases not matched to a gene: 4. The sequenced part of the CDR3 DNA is TGTGCCAGCAGCTCACAGGGGGGCTCCTACAATGAG. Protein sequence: CASSSQGGSYNE. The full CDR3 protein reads CASSSQGGSYNEQFF.

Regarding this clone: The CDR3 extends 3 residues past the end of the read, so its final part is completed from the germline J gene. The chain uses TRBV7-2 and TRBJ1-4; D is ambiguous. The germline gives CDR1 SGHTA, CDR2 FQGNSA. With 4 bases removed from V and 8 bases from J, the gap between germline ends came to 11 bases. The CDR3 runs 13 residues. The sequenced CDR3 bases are TGTGCCAGCAGCTCCAACCAGTACGAAAAA. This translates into CASSSNQYEK. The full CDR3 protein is CASSSNQYEKLFF.

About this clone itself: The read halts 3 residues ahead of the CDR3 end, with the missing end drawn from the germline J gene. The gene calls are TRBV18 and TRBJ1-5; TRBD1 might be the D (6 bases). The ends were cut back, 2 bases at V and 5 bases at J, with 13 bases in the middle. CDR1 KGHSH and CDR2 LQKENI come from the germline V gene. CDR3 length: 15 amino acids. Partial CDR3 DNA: TGTGCCAGCTCACCAACAGGGTTCTTAGATCAGCCC. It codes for CASSPTGFLDQP. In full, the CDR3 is CASSPTGFLDQPQHF.

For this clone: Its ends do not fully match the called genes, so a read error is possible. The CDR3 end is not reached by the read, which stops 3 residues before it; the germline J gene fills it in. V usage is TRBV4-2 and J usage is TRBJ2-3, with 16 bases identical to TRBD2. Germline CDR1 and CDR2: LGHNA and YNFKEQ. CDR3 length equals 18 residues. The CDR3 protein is CASSPGLAGGPSTDTQYF. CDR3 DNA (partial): TGCGCCAGCAGCCCGGGACTAGCGGGGGGGCCTAGCACAGATACG.

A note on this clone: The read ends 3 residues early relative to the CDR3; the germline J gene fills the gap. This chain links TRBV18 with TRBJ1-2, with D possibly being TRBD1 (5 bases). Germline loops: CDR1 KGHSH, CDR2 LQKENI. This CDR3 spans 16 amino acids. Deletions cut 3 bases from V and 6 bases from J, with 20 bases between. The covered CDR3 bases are TGTGCCAGCTCACCCCCCCAACGGAGCAGGGCGGATGGC. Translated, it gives CASSPPQRSRADG. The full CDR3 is CASSPPQRSRADGYTF.

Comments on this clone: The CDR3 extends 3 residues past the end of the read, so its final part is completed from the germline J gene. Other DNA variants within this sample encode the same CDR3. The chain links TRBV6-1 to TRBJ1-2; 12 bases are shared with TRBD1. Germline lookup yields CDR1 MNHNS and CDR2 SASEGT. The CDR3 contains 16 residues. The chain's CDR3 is CASSERGDRGPPGYTF. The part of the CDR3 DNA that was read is TGTGCCAGCAGTGAAAGGGGGGACAGGGGGCCGCCGGGT.

The sequenced part of the CDR3 DNA is TGCAGTGCTGAGAACAGTGAAAAG. Translating gives CSAENSEK. The entire CDR3 protein is CSAENSEKLFF. The chain carries TRBV20-1 and TRBJ2-2; D is unresolved. Read sequence stops 3 residues before the CDR3 end, and the germline J gene provides the missing end. The CDR3 extends over 11 amino acids. CDR1 DFQATT and CDR2 SNEGSKA come from the germline V gene (reference sequence).

The chain's CDR3 is CASIHEGTGGYGYTF. The DNA read from the CDR3 is TGTGCCAGCATACACGAGGGGACAGGCGGCTATGGC. The chain has TRBV2 and TRBJ1-2, with 8 bases that match TRBD1. The CDR3 extends 3 residues past the end of the read, so its final part is completed from the germline J gene. The junction had 11 bases not matched to a gene; V was cut back by 7 bases and J by 4 bases. The CDR3 contains 15 residues. CDR1 and CDR2 (germline): SNHLY, FYNNEI. The full variable domain, completed using reference TRBV2 and TRBJ1-2, is EPEVTQTPSHQVTQMGQEVILRCVPISNHLYFYWYRQILGQKVEFLVSFYNNEISEKSEIFDDQFSVERPDGSNFTLKIRSTKLEDSAMYFCASIHEGTGGYGYTFGSGTRLTVV.

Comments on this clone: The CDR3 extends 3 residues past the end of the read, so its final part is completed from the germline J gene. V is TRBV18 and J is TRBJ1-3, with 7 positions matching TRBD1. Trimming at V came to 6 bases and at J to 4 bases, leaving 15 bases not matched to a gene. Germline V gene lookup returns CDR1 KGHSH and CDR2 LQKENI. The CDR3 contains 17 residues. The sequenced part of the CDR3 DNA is TGTGCCAGCTCCCCAACCCCCCCGACAGGGTACGGAAACACC. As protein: CASSPTPPTGYGNT. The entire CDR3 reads CASSPTPPTGYGNTIYF.

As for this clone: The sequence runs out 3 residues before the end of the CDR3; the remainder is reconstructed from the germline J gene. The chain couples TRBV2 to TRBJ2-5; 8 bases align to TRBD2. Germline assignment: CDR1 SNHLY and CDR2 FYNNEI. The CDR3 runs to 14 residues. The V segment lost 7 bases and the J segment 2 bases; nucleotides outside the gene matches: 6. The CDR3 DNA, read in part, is TGTGCCAGCACACTAGCGGTGGTACAAGAGACC. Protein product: CASTLAVVQET. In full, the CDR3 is CASTLAVVQETQYF. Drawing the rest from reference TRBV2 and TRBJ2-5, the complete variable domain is EPEVTQTPSHQVTQMGQEVILRCVPISNHLYFYWYRQILGQKVEFLVSFYNNEISEKSEIFDDQFSVERPDGSNFTLKIRSTKLEDSAMYFCASTLAVVQETQYFGPGTRLLVL.